This is a list of T cell receptor beta chains from one sample in a study of OX40 agonist ivuxolimab in advanced cancers. The method was immunoSEQ multiplex PCR; TCRdb's version includes in-frame clones alone and lacks a portion of them. The data contain tens of thousands of clones, over 75% of them singletons. The starting material was CD4+ or CD8+ T cells sorted from blood, obtained in a trial of the OX40 agonist ivuxolimab. These receptors all come from an adult with an advanced solid tumor such as melanoma, head and neck, liver or kidney cancer. Both conserved end residues are part of each CDR3. The D gene is left open where the match is weak. Clone size, where shown, is once, few, many, or a class for clones that have expanded.

>-|TRBJ1-2|-|TRBV6-5
TGTGCCAGCAGTCGAACAGGGAACTATGGCTACACCTTC
CASSRTGNYGYTF
>TRBD2|TRBJ2-7|-|TRBV5-1
TGCGCCAGCAGCTCGGGGTTTGGGACTAGCCTTCCTTACGAGCAGTACTTC
CASSSGFGTSLPYEQYF
>-|TRBJ2-1|-|TRBV7-6
TGTGCCAGCAGCTCTACAACCGGGACTTCCTCCTACAATGAGCAGTTCTTC
CASSSTTGTSSYNEQFF
>-|TRBJ2-5|-|TRBV2
TGTGCCAGCAGTGGATCGTCTTTTGCAGTCTGGGGGAAAGGGGAGACCCAGTACTTC
CASSGSSFAVWGKGETQYF
>TRBD1|TRBJ2-5|-|TRBV5-8
TGTGCCAGCAGCTGGCCGGGACAGGCGAAAGAGACCCAGTACTTC
CASSWPGQAKETQYF
>TRBD1|TRBJ1-2|few|TRBV6-5
TGTGCCAGCAGCCCTCGTAGGACAGGGGATTATGGCTACACCTTC
CASSPRRTGDYGYTF
>TRBD1|TRBJ1-1|-|TRBV6-5
TGTGCCAGCAGTTCCGGGACAGGGATGATTGCAGCTTTCTTT
CASSSGTGMIAAFF
>TRBD2|TRBJ2-7|once|TRBV5-1
TGCGCCAGCAGCTTGGTCCTAGCGGGGGGGCCGGGGGACAACGAGCAGTACTTC
CASSLVLAGGPGDNEQYF
>-|TRBJ1-4|-|TRBV4-1
TGCGCCAGCAGCGGGTTACATTTAGTGAATGAAAAACTGTTTTTT
CASSGLHLVNEKLFF
>-|TRBJ2-2|-|TRBV10-1
TGCGCCAGCAGTGAACCAACCGCGAACACCGGGGAGCTGTTTTTT
CASSEPTANTGELFF